This TCR beta chain originates from a study of breast tumors, draining lymph nodes, adjacent tissues. A single record per CDR3 protein comes from TCRdb applying MiXCR to the multiplex PCR reads. The data show some 100,000 distinct CDR3 sequences, 21% seen once. This CDR3 contains 13 residues. Germline V gives CDR1 SGHRS, CDR2 YFSETQ. Germline trimming cut 2 bases from V and 6 bases from J; bases unmatched to any gene: 3. Study-level findings and limits: Luminal-like breast cancer showed significantly higher tumor–nontumor repertoire similarity than basal-like. Compared with lymph nodes, tumors were less diverse; compared with nontumor tissue, more.

This clonotype was seen many times. Its antigen is as yet unknown. Breast cancer patients provided tissue from their axillary draining lymph nodes. The receptor was derived from a female donor with breast cancer. Some clones in this sample may be carry-over from other donors' samples. The genes are TRBV5-1 and TRBJ1-2; 8 bases match TRBD1. The sequencing input was axillary lymph node tissue. The CDR3 is CASSFTGGNGYTF. The CDR3 nucleotides are TGCGCCAGCAGCTTCACAGGGGGTAATGGCTACACCTTC.